Below are 19 T cell receptor beta chains sequenced from a single sample in a study of breast tumors, draining lymph nodes, adjacent tissues. TCRdb reanalysed the multiplex PCR reads using MiXCR and keeps one entry per CDR3 protein. The sample yields under 350,000 distinct CDR3 sequences, roughly 31% seen once. Breast cancer patients provided tissue from their axillary draining lymph nodes. Sample: axillary lymph node tissue. These TCRs come from a female donor with breast cancer. Some clones in this sample may be carry-over from other donors' samples.

This clonotype was picked up many times. The rearrangement uses TRBV11-3 and TRBJ2-5; 9 bases map to TRBD2. This CDR3 has 17 residues. V gave up 1 base and J gave up 5 bases; unmatched junction bases: 11. The V gene's germline CDR1 is SGHNT and CDR2 YENEEA. CDR3 coding DNA: TGTGCCAGCAGCTTAGGAGGAGGTAGCGGGGGCGGGGAGACCCAGTACTTC. Residues: CASSLGGGSGGGETQYF.

Note on this clonotype: Mismatch with germline at one junction end may stem from a read error. CDR3 protein: CATSSAGVTEALF. DNA of the CDR3: TGTGCCACCAGCAGCGCAGGGGTCACTGAAGCTCTCTTT. V is TRBV15 and J is TRBJ1-1, with D tentatively TRBD1 (6 bases). The CDR3 has 13 amino acids. Germline CDR1 LNHNV, CDR2 YYDKDF (reference sequence).

The rearrangement joins TRBV27 to TRBJ2-6; no reliable D call. This CDR3 is 15 amino acids long. Looked up from germline, CDR1 is MNHEY and CDR2 is SMNVEV (reference sequence). V was shortened by 2 bases and J by 0 bases, with 5 bases between the two germline ends. The CDR3 loop reads CASSLITSGANVLTF. DNA of the CDR3: TGTGCCAGCAGTTTAATAACCTCTGGGGCCAACGTCCTGACTTTC.

This clonotype was observed a handful of times. The chain combines TRBV5-6 with TRBJ2-5, with TRBD1 matching 7 bases. TRBJ2-1 matches the DNA end more closely, so the J call is doubtful. Germline values: CDR1 SGHDT, CDR2 YYEEEE. CDR3 length: 14 amino acids. DNA of the CDR3: TGTGCCAGCAGCTTGGGCGGCAGGGGGTTTGAGCAGTTCTTC. This gives the protein CASSLGGRGFEQFF.

This clonotype has ten or more counts. CDR3 residues: CASSLAGVSETQYF. The DNA of the CDR3 is TGTGCCAGCAGCTTAGCAGGAGTTTCGGAGACCCAGTACTTC. The chain carries TRBV7-6 and TRBJ2-5, with D unresolved. V was trimmed by 0 bases and J by 5 bases, leaving 10 bases between them. Germline lookup yields CDR1 SGHVS and CDR2 FNYEAQ. The CDR3 spans 14 residues.

A word on this clonotype: With a much larger clone just one base away, this may be a read error. This sequence joins TRBV12-3 or TRBV12-4 and TRBJ2-1, with 8 bases aligning to TRBD1. The CDR3 covers 15 residues. CDR3 region: CASSSQGARYNEQLF. The CDR3, as DNA: TGTGCCAGCAGTTCCCAGGGGGCGCGGTACAATGAGCAGCTCTTC.

This clonotype has a count of ten or more. The chain has TRBV20-1 and TRBJ1-2; TRBD1 aligns across 8 bases. V trimming: 4 bases; J trimming: 9 bases; junction bases outside the gene matches: 4. There are 11 residues in the CDR3. Germline V gene data show CDR1 as DFQATT and CDR2 as SNEGSKA (reference sequence). The CDR3, as DNA: TGCAGTGCTAAAACAGGGGGACGCTACACCTTC. Amino acid sequence: CSAKTGGRYTF.

The sample holds one count of this clonotype. The chain recombines TRBV5-1 with TRBJ1-1; possibly TRBD1 for D (5 bases). The CDR3 loop spans 15 amino acids. In germline, CDR1 is SGHRS, CDR2 YFSETQ. Trimming removed 0 bases from V and 1 base from J, with 10 bases in between. CDR3 residues: CASSLVMGPNTEAFF. In DNA form, the CDR3 reads TGCGCCAGCAGCTTGGTTATGGGGCCGAACACTGAAGCTTTCTTT.

This sequence joins TRBV6-6 and TRBJ2-1; 12 positions match TRBD2. V lost 5 bases to trimming and J lost 9 bases; unmatched junction nucleotides: 11. CDR1 is MNHNY, CDR2 SVGAGI, per germline (reference sequence). The CDR3 contains 16 residues. Here the CDR3 reads CASSHPLAGGPGEQFF. The CDR3 DNA reads as TGTGCCAGCAGTCACCCGCTAGCGGGAGGGCCGGGTGAGCAGTTCTTC.

This clonotype was detected many times. The chain has TRBV9 and TRBJ2-2, with D hard to call. V was cut by 2 bases and J by 5 bases, with 4 bases left in between. The germline V gene encodes CDR1 SGDLS and CDR2 YYNGEE. This CDR3 region has 12 residues. The CDR3 reads CASSVSTGELFF. The CDR3 nucleotides are TGTGCCAGCAGCGTGAGTACCGGGGAGCTGTTTTTT.

A word on this clonotype: Given a much more abundant clone one base away, this may be a read error. In nucleotides, the CDR3 is TGTGCTTGTGGAATGGTAGCGGGAGTCTATGAGCAGTTCTTC. Its translation: CACGMVAGVYEQFF. The V gene is TRBV12-5, the J gene TRBJ2-1; 9 nucleotides line up with TRBD2. CDR1 and CDR2 from the germline V gene are LGHNT and FRNRAP. The CDR3 is 14 amino acids. The full variable domain, rest sourced from reference TRBV12-5 and TRBJ2-1, is DARVTQTPRHKVTEMGQEVTMRCQPILGHNTVFWYRQTMMQGLELLAYFRNRAPLDDSGMPKDRFSAEMPDATLATLKIQPSEPRDSAVYFCACGMVAGVYEQFFGPGTRLTVL.

A remark on this clonotype: A much more abundant neighbour one base away suggests this may be a read error. V and J are TRBV7-9 and TRBJ2-5; 7 nucleotides match TRBD2. The CDR3 consists of 14 residues. The ends lost 5 bases at V and 1 base at J; junction bases unmatched: 4. Germline CDR1 reads SEHNR; CDR2 reads FQNEAQ (reference sequence). CDR3 protein: CASSLIAGQETQYF. The CDR3 DNA follows: TGTGCCAGCAGCCTCATAGCGGGCCAAGAGACCCAGTACTTC.

Concerning this clonotype itself: At one end, the junction sequence differs from germline, possibly due to a read error. The gene calls are TRBV20-1 and TRBJ2-1; D is unclear. Germline loops: CDR1 DFQATT, CDR2 SNEGSKA (reference sequence). CDR3 length equals 12 residues. CDR3 in amino acids: CSARGPWDEPFF. The CDR3 nucleotides are TGCAGTGCTAGAGGCCCCTGGGATGAGCCGTTCTTC.

The chain uses TRBV20-1 and TRBJ2-7; 8 bases are a match to TRBD2. This CDR3 is 18 amino acids long. The germline V gene encodes CDR1 DFQATT and CDR2 SNEGSKA (reference sequence). Trimming removed 4 bases from V and 6 bases from J; junction bases left unmatched: 23. CDR3 in amino acids: CSATPTGLAGSLGGEQYF. CDR3 bases: TGCAGTGCTACACCGACGGGGCTAGCGGGTTCTCTGGGGGGCGAGCAGTACTTC.

Comment on this clonotype: At one of its ends the junction is not consistent with the germline gene, which may arise from a read error. The rearrangement uses TRBV7-8 and TRBJ2-7; D unresolved. The CDR3 runs 16 residues. Germline CDR1 SGHVS, CDR2 FQNEAQ. The CDR3 nucleotides are TGTGCCAGCAGTTTAGTCGTCTCCCTTATACCCTACGAGCAGTACTTC. Translating gives CASSLVVSLIPYEQYF.

On this clonotype: An end of the junction does not agree with germline; a read error may underlie this. This sequence joins TRBV5-1 and TRBJ1-6; D is unresolved. Germline loops: CDR1 SGHRS, CDR2 YFSETQ. The CDR3 consists of 14 residues. The CDR3 region has the DNA TGCGCCAGCAGCTTGGGGGAACGGAATTCCCCCCCCCACTTT. The encoded protein is CASSLGERNSPPHF.

This clonotype was recorded many times. The chain has TRBV2 and TRBJ1-2, with TRBD1 as a possible D gene (6 bases). V was pared by 6 bases and J by 5 bases, with 19 bases between. CDR1 and CDR2 (germline): SNHLY, FYNNEI. The length of the CDR3 is 15 residues. The CDR3 here is CASRASTGFTYGYTF. DNA of the CDR3: TGTGCCAGCAGGGCCTCTACAGGGTTCACTTATGGCTACACCTTC.

At least ten counts were recorded for this clonotype. The gene calls are TRBV11-2 and TRBJ2-1, with D unclear. The germline gives CDR1 SGHAT, CDR2 FQNNGV. The CDR3 is 15 amino acids. Trimming pared 3 bases from V and 0 bases from J, leaving 9 bases between. CDR3 residues: CASSLESSSYNEQFF. As DNA, the CDR3 is TGTGCCAGCAGCTTGGAGTCTAGCTCCTACAATGAGCAGTTCTTC.

This clonotype was seen a handful of times. The chain employs TRBV9 and TRBJ1-1; a weak D match, TRBD1 (6 bases). The CDR3 is made up of 15 amino acids. V was clipped by 3 bases and J by 1 base, with 13 bases between them. Germline values: CDR1 SGDLS, CDR2 YYNGEE. In DNA form, the CDR3 reads TGTGCCAGCAGCGACGGGATGACAGGGAACACTGAAGCTTTCTTT. Translated: CASSDGMTGNTEAFF. Full variable domain (rest looked up from reference TRBV9 and TRBJ1-1): DSGVTQTPKHLITATGQRVTLRCSPRSGDLSVYWYQQSLDQGLQFLIQYYNGEERAKGNILERFSAQQFPDLHSELNLSSLELGDSALYFCASSDGMTGNTEAFFGQGTRLTVV.